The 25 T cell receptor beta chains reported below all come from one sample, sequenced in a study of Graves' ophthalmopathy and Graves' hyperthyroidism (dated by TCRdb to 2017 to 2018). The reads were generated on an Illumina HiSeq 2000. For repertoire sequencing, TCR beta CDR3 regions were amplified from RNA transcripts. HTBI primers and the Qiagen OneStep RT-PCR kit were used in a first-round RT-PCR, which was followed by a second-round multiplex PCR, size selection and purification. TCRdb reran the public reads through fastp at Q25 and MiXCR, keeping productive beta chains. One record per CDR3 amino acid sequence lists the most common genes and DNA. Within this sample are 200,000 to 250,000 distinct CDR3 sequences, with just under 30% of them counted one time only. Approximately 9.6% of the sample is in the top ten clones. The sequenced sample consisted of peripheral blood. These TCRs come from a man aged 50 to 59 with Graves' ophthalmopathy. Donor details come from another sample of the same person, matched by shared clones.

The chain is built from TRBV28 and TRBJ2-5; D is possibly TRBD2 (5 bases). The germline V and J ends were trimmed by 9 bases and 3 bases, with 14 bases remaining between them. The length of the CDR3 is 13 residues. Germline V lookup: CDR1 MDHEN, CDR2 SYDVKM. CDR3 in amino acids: CASYTSGEETQYF. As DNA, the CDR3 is TGTGCCAGTTACACCAGCGGAGAAGAGACCCAGTACTTC. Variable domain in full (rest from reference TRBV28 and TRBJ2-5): DVKVTQSSRYLVKRTGEKVFLECVQDMDHENMFWYRQDPGLGLRLIYFSYDVKMKEKGDIPEGYSVSREKKERFSLILESASTNQTSMYLCASYTSGEETQYFGPGTRLLVL.

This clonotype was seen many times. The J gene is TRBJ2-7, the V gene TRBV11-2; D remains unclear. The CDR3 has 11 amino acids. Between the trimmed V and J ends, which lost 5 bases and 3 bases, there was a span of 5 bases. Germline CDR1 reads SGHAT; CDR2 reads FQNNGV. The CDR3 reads CASSVNYEQYF. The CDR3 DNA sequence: TGTGCCAGCAGCGTCAACTACGAGCAGTACTTC. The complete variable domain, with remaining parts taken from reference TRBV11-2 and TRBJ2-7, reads EAGVAQSPRYKIIEKRQSVAFWCNPISGHATLYWYQQILGQGPKLLIQFQNNGVVDDSQLPKDRFSAERLKGVDSTLKIQPAKLEDSAVYLCASSVNYEQYFGPGTRLTVT.

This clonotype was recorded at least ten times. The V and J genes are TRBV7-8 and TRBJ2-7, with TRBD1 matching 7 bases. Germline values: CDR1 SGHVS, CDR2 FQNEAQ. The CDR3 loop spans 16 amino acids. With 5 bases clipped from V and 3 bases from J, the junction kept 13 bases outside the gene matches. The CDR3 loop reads CASSPRQGAAHYEQYF. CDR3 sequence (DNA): TGTGCCAGCAGCCCTCGACAGGGAGCGGCCCACTACGAGCAGTACTTC.

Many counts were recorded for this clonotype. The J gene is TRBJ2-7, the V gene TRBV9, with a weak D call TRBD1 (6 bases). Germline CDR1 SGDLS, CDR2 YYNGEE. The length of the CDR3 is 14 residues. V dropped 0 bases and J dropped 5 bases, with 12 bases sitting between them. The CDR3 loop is CASSVAPDRNEQYF. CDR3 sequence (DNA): TGTGCCAGCAGCGTAGCCCCAGACAGGAACGAGCAGTACTTC.

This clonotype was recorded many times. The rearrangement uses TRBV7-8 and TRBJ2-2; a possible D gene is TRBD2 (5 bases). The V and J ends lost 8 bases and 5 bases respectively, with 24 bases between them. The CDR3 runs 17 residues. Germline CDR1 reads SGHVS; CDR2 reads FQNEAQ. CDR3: CASLARLAGVGTGELFF. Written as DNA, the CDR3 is TGTGCCAGCTTGGCGAGGCTAGCCGGTGTAGGGACCGGGGAGCTGTTTTTT.

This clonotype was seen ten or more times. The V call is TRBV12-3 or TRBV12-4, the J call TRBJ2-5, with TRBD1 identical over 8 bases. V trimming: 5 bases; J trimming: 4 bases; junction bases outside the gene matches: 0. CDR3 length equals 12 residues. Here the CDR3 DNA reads TGTGCCAGCAGTGACAGGGGAGAGACCCAGTACTTC. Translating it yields CASSDRGETQYF.

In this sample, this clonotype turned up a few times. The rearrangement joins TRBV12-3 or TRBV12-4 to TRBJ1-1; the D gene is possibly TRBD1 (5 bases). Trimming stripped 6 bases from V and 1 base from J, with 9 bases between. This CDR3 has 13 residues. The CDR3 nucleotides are TGTGCCAGCAGCCAGGGCTGGAACACTGAAGCTTTCTTT. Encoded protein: CASSQGWNTEAFF.

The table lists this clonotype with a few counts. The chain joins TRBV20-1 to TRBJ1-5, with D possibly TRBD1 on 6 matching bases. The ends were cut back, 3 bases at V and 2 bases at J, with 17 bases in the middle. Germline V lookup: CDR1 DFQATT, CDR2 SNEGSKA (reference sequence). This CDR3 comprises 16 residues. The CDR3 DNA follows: TGCAGTGCTAGCGGAGCCCACAGGGATGGCAATCAGCCCCAGCATTTT. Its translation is CSASGAHRDGNQPQHF.

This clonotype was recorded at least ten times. CDR3 sequence (DNA): TGCAGTACCTTTGACAGACGGGAGACCCAGTACTTC. Amino acids: CSTFDRRETQYF. V is TRBV20-1 and J is TRBJ2-5; D perhaps matches TRBD1 (5 bases). This CDR3 spans 12 amino acids. V lost 8 bases, J lost 5 bases, and 15 bases lay in between. The V gene's germline CDR1 is DFQATT and CDR2 SNEGSKA (reference sequence).

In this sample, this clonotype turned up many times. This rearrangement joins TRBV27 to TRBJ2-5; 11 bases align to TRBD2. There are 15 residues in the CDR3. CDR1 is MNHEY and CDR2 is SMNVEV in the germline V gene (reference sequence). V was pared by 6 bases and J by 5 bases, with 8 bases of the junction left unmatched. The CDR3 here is CASRYSGRAGETQYF. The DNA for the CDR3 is TGTGCCAGCAGATATAGCGGGAGGGCCGGGGAGACCCAGTACTTC.

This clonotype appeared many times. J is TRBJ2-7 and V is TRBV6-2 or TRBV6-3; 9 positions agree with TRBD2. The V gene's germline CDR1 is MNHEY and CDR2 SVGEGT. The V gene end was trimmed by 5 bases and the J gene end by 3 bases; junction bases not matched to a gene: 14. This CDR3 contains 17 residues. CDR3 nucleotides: TGTGCCAGCAGTCGACACGCTTCTAGCGGGATCCTCTACGAGCAGTACTTC. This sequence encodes CASSRHASSGILYEQYF.

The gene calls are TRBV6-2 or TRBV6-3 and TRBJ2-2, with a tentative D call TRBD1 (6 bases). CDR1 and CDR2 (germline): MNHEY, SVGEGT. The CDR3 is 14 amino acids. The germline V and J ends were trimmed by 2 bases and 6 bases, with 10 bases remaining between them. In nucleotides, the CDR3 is TGTGCCAGCAGTTACGGGGCAGGGGCCGGGGAGCTGTTTTTT. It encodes CASSYGAGAGELFF.

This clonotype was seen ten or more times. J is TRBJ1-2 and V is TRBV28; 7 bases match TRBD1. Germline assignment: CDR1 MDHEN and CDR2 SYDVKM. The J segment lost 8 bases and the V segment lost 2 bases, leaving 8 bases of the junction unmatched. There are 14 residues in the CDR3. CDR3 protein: CASSLGVRGRGYTF. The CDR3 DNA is TGTGCCAGCAGTTTAGGCGTTAGGGGGCGCGGCTACACCTTC.

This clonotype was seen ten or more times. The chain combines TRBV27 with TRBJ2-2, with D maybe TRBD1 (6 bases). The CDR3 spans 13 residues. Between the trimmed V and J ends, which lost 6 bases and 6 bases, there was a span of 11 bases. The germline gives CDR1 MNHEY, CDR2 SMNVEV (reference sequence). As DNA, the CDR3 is TGTGCCAGCAGCTGGGACATCGCCGGGGAGCTGTTTTTT. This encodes CASSWDIAGELFF.

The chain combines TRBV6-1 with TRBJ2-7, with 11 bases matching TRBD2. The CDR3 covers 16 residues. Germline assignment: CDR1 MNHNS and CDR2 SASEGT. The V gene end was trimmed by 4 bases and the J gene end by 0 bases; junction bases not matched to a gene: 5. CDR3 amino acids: CASSAIGTSGSYEQYF. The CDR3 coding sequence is TGTGCCAGCAGTGCGATTGGGACTAGCGGCTCCTACGAGCAGTACTTC.

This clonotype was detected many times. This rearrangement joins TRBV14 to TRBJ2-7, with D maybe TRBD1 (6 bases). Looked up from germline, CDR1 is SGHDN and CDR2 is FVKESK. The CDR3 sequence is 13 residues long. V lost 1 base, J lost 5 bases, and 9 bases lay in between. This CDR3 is CASSQVGDNEQYF. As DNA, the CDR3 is TGTGCCAGCAGCCAAGTCGGGGACAACGAGCAGTACTTC.

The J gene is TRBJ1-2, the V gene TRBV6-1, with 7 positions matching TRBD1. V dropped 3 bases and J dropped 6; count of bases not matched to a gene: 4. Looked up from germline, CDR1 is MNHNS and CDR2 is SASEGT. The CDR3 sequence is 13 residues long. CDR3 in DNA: TGTGCCAGCAGTGACAGGGACAGAGATGGCTACACCTTC. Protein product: CASSDRDRDGYTF.

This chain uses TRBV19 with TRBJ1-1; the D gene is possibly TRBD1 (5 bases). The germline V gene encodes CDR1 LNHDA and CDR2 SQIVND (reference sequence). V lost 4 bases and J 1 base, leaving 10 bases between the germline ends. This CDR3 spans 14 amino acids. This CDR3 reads CASSRGGENTEAFF. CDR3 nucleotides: TGTGCCAGTAGTAGGGGAGGGGAGAACACTGAAGCTTTCTTT.

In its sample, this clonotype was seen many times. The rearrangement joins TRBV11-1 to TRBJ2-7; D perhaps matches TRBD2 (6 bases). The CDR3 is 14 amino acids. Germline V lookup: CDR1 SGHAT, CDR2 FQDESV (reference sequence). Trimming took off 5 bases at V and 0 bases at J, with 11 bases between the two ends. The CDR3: CASSPPGLSYEQYF. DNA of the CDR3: TGTGCCAGCAGCCCCCCGGGACTCTCCTACGAGCAGTACTTC. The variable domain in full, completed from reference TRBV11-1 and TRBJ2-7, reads EAEVAQSPRYKITEKSQAVAFWCDPISGHATLYWYRQILGQGPELLVQFQDESVVDDSQLPKDRFSAERLKGVDSTLKIQPAELGDSAMYLCASSPPGLSYEQYFGPGTRLTVT.

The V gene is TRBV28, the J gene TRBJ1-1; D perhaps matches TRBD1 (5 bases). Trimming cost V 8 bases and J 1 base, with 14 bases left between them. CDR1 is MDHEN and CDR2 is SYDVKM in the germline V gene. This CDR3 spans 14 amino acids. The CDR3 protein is CASLGPGQNTEAFF. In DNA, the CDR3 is TGTGCCAGCCTCGGCCCAGGGCAGAACACTGAAGCTTTCTTT.

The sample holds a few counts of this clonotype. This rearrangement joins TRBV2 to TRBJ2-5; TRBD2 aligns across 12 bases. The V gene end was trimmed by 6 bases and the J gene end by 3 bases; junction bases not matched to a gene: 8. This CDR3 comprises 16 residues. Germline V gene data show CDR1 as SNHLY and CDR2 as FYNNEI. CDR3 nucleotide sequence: TGTGCCAGCAGGCGGACTAGCGGGGTATCCGAAGAGACCCAGTACTTC. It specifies CASRRTSGVSEETQYF. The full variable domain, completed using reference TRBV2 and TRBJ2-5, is EPEVTQTPSHQVTQMGQEVILRCVPISNHLYFYWYRQILGQKVEFLVSFYNNEISEKSEIFDDQFSVERPDGSNFTLKIRSTKLEDSAMYFCASRRTSGVSEETQYFGPGTRLLVL.

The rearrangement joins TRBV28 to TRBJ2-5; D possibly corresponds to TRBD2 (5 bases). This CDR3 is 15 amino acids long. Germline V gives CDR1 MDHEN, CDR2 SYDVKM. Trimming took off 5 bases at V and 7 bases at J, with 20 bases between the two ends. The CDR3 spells CASSEEGWRTGTQYF. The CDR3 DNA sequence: TGTGCCAGCAGTGAAGAGGGATGGAGGACCGGGACCCAGTACTTC.

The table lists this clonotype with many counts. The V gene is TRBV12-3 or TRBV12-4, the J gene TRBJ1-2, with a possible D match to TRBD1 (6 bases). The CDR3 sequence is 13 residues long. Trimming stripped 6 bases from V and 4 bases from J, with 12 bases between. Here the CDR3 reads CASRPGHIYGYTF. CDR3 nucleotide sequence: TGTGCCAGCAGACCGGGACACATCTATGGCTACACCTTC.

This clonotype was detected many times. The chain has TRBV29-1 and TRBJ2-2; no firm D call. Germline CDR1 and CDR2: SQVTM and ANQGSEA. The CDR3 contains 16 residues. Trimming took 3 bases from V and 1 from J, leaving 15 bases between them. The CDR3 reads CSVDLGRTENTGELFF. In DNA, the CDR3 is TGCAGCGTTGACCTCGGACGAACCGAGAACACCGGGGAGCTGTTTTTT.

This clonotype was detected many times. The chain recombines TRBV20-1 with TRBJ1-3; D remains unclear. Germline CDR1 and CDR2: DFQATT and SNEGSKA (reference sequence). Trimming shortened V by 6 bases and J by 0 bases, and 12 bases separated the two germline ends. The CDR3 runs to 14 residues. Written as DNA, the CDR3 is TGCAGTGCCCCCAAGGGAGGCTCTGGAAACACCATATATTTT. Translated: CSAPKGGSGNTIYF.